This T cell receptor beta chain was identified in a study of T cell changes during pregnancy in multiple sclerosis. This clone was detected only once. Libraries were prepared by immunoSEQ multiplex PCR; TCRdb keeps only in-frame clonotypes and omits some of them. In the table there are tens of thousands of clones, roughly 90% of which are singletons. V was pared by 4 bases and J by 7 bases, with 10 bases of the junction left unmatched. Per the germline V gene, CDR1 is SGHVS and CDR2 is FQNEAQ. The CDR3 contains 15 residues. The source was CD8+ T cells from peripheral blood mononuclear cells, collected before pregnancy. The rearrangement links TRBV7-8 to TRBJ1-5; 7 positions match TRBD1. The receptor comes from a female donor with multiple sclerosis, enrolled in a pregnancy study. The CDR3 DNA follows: TGTGCCAGCAGCTCGTACAGGGGTTCGAGCCAGCCCCAGCATTTT. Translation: CASSSYRGSSQPQHF.